The clone carrying this T cell receptor beta chain was seen only a few times. Germline V gene data show CDR1 as MNHEY and CDR2 as SMNVEV (reference sequence). J gave up 8 bases and V 5 bases, and 5 bases lay outside the gene matches. CDR3 length: 14 residues. This record comes from a study of sequential checkpoint blockade in melanoma. Noted treatment: randomized to nivolumab then ipilimumab (arm A) or the reverse (arm B). The assay was immunoSEQ multiplex PCR, and TCRdb's table has in-frame clones only and misses some. The sample lists about 13,000 clones, 21% seen once, with almost 6.5% in the top ten.

V is TRBV27 and J is TRBJ1-4; the match to TRBD1 covers 10 bases. Sequences were derived from tumor tissue (inferred from file names), sampled from a patient given nivolumab and ipilimumab in sequence. The receptor was derived from a human donor with melanoma. The DNA for the CDR3 is TGTGCCAGCAGTCCCGGGACAGGGGTAGAAAAACTGTTTTTT. It yields the protein CASSPGTGVEKLFF.